These 18 T cell receptor beta chains were sequenced from one sample in a study of T-cell memory formation after mild COVID-19. TCRdb independently ran MiXCR on the 5' RACE reads; one entry per CDR3 protein. The sample has about 560,000 distinct CDR3 sequences; roughly 17% are singletons. The sequenced material came from PBMCs or a T cell subset sorted from them (not recorded which). The receptors here all came from an adult woman who had mild COVID-19 (a few samples of this study predate the infection). Cell type and time point are not known.

This clonotype was observed a few times. The genes are TRBV13 and TRBJ2-1, with 10 bases lining up with TRBD2. V was pared by 0 bases and J by 5 bases, with 7 bases of the junction left unmatched. This CDR3 is 17 amino acids long. Per the germline V gene, CDR1 is PRHDT and CDR2 is FYEKMQ (reference sequence). As DNA, the CDR3 is TGTGCCAGCAGCTTAGGCTCACTAGCGGGACAAAACAATGAGCAGTTCTTC. Translated, it gives CASSLGSLAGQNNEQFF.

This clonotype was counted a few times. The rearrangement uses TRBV10-3 and TRBJ1-1; possible D gene TRBD1, 5 bases. CDR3 length: 16 amino acids. V shed 2 bases and J shed 5 bases, with 18 bases lying between them. Germline CDR1 is ENHRY and CDR2 is SYGVKD. The CDR3 protein is CAISEKQGVTGTEAFF. In nucleotides, the CDR3 is TGTGCCATCAGTGAGAAACAAGGGGTGACGGGGACTGAAGCTTTCTTT.

This clonotype was detected a few times. This chain joins TRBV7-9 and TRBJ2-3; 12 bases are shared with TRBD2. The CDR3 runs to 15 residues. The V gene's germline CDR1 is SEHNR and CDR2 FQNEAQ (reference sequence). The V gene end was trimmed by 6 bases and the J gene end by 6 bases; junction bases not matched to a gene: 7. The CDR3: CASSPSGGASDTQYF. CDR3 nucleotides: TGTGCCAGCAGTCCTAGCGGGGGGGCCTCCGATACGCAGTATTTT.

This clonotype has a handful of counts. The V call is TRBV4-2, the J call TRBJ2-1, with D perhaps TRBD2 (5 bases). The germline V gene encodes CDR1 LGHNA and CDR2 YNFKEQ. The CDR3 is made up of 14 amino acids. Deletions cut 3 bases from V and 8 bases from J, with 14 bases between. This CDR3 reads CASSQAGFADEQFF. The DNA of the CDR3 is TGTGCCAGCAGCCAGGCGGGTTTTGCGGATGAGCAGTTCTTC.

The chain employs TRBV5-5 and TRBJ2-7; no clear D gene. The V gene lost 2 bases and the J gene lost 2 bases, with 5 bases spanning the gap. Germline CDR1 is SGHKS and CDR2 is YYEKEE (reference sequence). The CDR3 is 12 amino acids. The CDR3 region has the DNA TGTGCCAGCAGCTTTATGACCTACGAGCAGTACTTC. Its translation: CASSFMTYEQYF.

The chain recombines TRBV5-1 with TRBJ1-2, with D tentatively TRBD1 (5 bases). Trimming removed 4 bases from V and 1 base from J, with 8 bases in between. The CDR3 extends over 13 amino acids. Germline V lookup: CDR1 SGHRS, CDR2 YFSETQ. The CDR3 DNA reads as TGCGCCAGCAGCCCAGGGTTTAACTATGGCTACACCTTC. This encodes CASSPGFNYGYTF.

This clonotype came up a few times. CDR3 protein: CASSTRPGQGSYGYTF. The CDR3 region has the DNA TGTGCCAGCTCAACTCGACCGGGACAGGGGTCCTATGGCTACACCTTC. The gene calls are TRBV18 and TRBJ1-2; 10 bases are a match to TRBD1. This CDR3 has 16 residues. CDR1 is KGHSH, CDR2 LQKENI, per germline. The ends lost 5 bases at V and 4 bases at J; junction bases unmatched: 10.

At least ten counts were recorded for this clonotype. The chain has TRBV7-9 and TRBJ1-2; 7 nucleotides line up with TRBD1. V trimming: 4 bases; J trimming: 4 bases; junction bases outside the gene matches: 3. This CDR3 spans 13 amino acids. The germline gives CDR1 SEHNR, CDR2 FQNEAQ (reference sequence). For the CDR3, the DNA is TGTGCCAGCAGCTCCAGGGGGAGCTATGGCTACACCTTC. Amino acid sequence: CASSSRGSYGYTF.

The chain uses TRBV20-1 and TRBJ1-1; a possible D gene is TRBD1 (5 bases). From germline, CDR1 is DFQATT and CDR2 SNEGSKA (reference sequence). V lost 1 base, J lost 3 bases, and 9 bases lay in between. The CDR3 is made up of 13 amino acids. The DNA of the CDR3 is TGCAGTGCTAGAGGACAGTTTCACACTGAAGCTTTCTTT. Its protein is CSARGQFHTEAFF.

The V and J genes are TRBV20-1 and TRBJ2-4; D may correspond to TRBD1 or TRBD2 (5 bases each). Germline V gene sequence: CDR1 DFQATT, CDR2 SNEGSKA (reference sequence). The V gene lost 4 bases and the J gene lost 7 bases, with 20 bases spanning the gap. This CDR3 comprises 15 residues. DNA of the CDR3: TGCAGTGCTAAAACGGACCAGGGACGTCGGAACATTCAGTACTTC. Its translation: CSAKTDQGRRNIQYF.

This chain connects TRBV9 to TRBJ1-4; 10 nucleotides match TRBD1. Germline CDR1 is SGDLS and CDR2 is YYNGEE. This CDR3 region has 15 residues. Germline trimming cut 3 bases from V and 2 bases from J; bases unmatched to any gene: 1. The CDR3 sequence is CASSGGQGTNEKLFF. CDR3 nucleotide sequence: TGTGCCAGCAGCGGGGGACAGGGGACTAATGAAAAACTGTTTTTT.

V gene TRBV4-3 combines with J gene TRBJ1-1; no clear D gene. The CDR3 covers 15 residues. The V end lost 0 bases, the J end lost 2 bases, and 10 bases lay between the germline ends. The germline V gene has CDR1 LGHNA and CDR2 YSLEER. The CDR3 reads CASSQEWFPNTEAFF. The DNA for the CDR3 is TGCGCCAGCAGCCAAGAATGGTTCCCAAACACTGAAGCTTTCTTT.

The chain combines TRBV6-6 with TRBJ2-7, with 8 nucleotides matching TRBD1. Trimming cost V 6 bases and J 1 base; bases outside gene matches: 8. The CDR3 extends over 15 amino acids. In germline, CDR1 is MNHNY, CDR2 SVGAGI (reference sequence). CDR3 DNA sequence: TGTGCCAGCAGCCGCCGACAGGGGATATCCTACGAGCAGTACTTC. Translated, it gives CASSRRQGISYEQYF.

The V call is TRBV19, the J call TRBJ2-7; TRBD1 aligns across 8 bases. The germline V gene has CDR1 LNHDA and CDR2 SQIVND (reference sequence). Trimming at V came to 5 bases and at J to 3 bases, leaving 12 bases not matched to a gene. The CDR3 length is 16 residues. CDR3 DNA: TGTGCCAGTAGTTCTCAATACAGGGGGGACAGCTACGAGCAGTACTTC. Translated, it gives CASSSQYRGDSYEQYF.

The table lists this clonotype with many counts. This chain joins TRBV7-6 and TRBJ2-5; the match to TRBD2 covers 13 bases. V lost 5 bases to trimming and J lost 5 bases; unmatched junction nucleotides: 5. Germline V gene lookup returns CDR1 SGHVS and CDR2 FNYEAQ. The CDR3 is 15 residues long. DNA for the CDR3: TGTGCCAGCAGCACGCGACTAGCGGGGGGCGAGACCCAGTACTTC. Its translation is CASSTRLAGGETQYF.

The table lists this clonotype with a few counts. The rearrangement links TRBV10-3 to TRBJ2-3; D is ambiguous. Looked up from germline, CDR1 is ENHRY and CDR2 is SYGVKD. V was pared by 4 bases and J by 0 bases, with 11 bases between. The CDR3 runs 15 residues. The CDR3 DNA reads as TGTGCCATCAGTGTTGAGACGGCTAGCACAGATACGCAGTATTTT. Its translation is CAISVETASTDTQYF.

This sequence joins TRBV6-2 or TRBV6-3 and TRBJ2-1, with TRBD2 matching over 14 bases. Germline lookup yields CDR1 MNHEY and CDR2 SVGEGT. The CDR3 is 16 amino acids. V lost 7 bases to trimming and J lost 7 bases; unmatched junction nucleotides: 9. CDR3 sequence: CASKDRLAGGRNEQFF. The CDR3 DNA reads TGTGCCAGCAAAGACAGACTAGCGGGAGGGCGAAATGAGCAGTTCTTC.

The V and J genes are TRBV5-4 and TRBJ2-5; the match to TRBD2 covers 13 bases. The CDR3 length is 16 residues. Germline CDR1 reads SGHNT; CDR2 reads YYREEE (reference sequence). V dropped 3 bases and J dropped 2; count of bases not matched to a gene: 4. The CDR3 protein is CASSSGLAGLQETQYF. The CDR3, as DNA: TGTGCCAGCAGCTCGGGACTAGCGGGACTTCAAGAGACCCAGTACTTC.